The entry that follows covers one T cell receptor beta chain sequence. Produced via immunoSEQ multiplex PCR; TCRdb's table is partial and in-frame only. The sample shows roughly 400,000 clones, 75% to 90% of them seen only once. This sample is drawn from a study of blood T cell repertoires in COVID-19. Germline loops: CDR1 LNHDA, CDR2 SQIVND (reference sequence). Germline trimming cut 5 bases from V and 5 bases from J; bases unmatched to any gene: 9. This CDR3 region has 15 residues. The rearrangement links TRBV19 to TRBJ2-1, with 7 positions matching TRBD2. This TCR was recovered from a man between 25 and 39 years old who had recovered from COVID-19. Specimen: PBMCs or T cells enriched from blood (not recorded which). The CDR3 is CASSPAMGTNNEQFF. The CDR3 nucleotides are TGTGCCAGTAGTCCAGCCATGGGGACTAACAATGAGCAGTTCTTC.